A selection of T cell receptor beta chains follows, all from one sample in a study of T cell changes during pregnancy in multiple sclerosis. The protocol was immunoSEQ multiplex PCR, while the TCRdb copy is restricted to in-frame clones and leaves out a portion. The table records nearly 40,000 clones, about 90% of them present only once. The specimen comprised CD4+ T cells from peripheral blood mononuclear cells, sampled before pregnancy. The receptors stem from a female donor with multiple sclerosis, enrolled in a pregnancy study. The CDR3 runs from the conserved cysteine through the conserved F or W. The D gene is left open where the match is weak. Clone size is not always given. Where it is, it says once, few, many or a class for expanded clones.

clone_size j_call v_call d_call cdr3_nt cdr3_aa
- TRBJ1-5 TRBV2 - TGTGCCAGCAGTGGTGAAGAACAGCGCAATCAGCCCCAGCATTTT CASSGEEQRNQPQHF
- TRBJ2-5 TRBV6-1 - TGTGCCAGCAGCCTGGACGCACGCCCAGGGGAGACCCAGTACTTC CASSLDARPGETQYF
- TRBJ2-3 TRBV9 - TGTGCCAGCAGCGCCGTCGGGGATACGCAGTATTTT CASSAVGDTQYF
- TRBJ1-2 TRBV6-5 - TGTGCCAGCAAACCGACAGGAACTAACTATGGCTACACCTTC CASKPTGTNYGYTF
- TRBJ1-1 TRBV9 TRBD1 TGTGCCAGCAGCGTAACACAGGGGGCGCTGGGCACTGAAGCTTTCTTT CASSVTQGALGTEAFF
- TRBJ1-3 TRBV28 - TGTGCCAGCAGTTTTGTCAGCTCTGGAAACACCATATATTTT CASSFVSSGNTIYF
once TRBJ2-1 TRBV5-1 - TGCGCCAGCAGCTTGTATAGCGGTGGTGAGCAGTTCTTC CASSLYSGGEQFF
- TRBJ2-7 TRBV9 TRBD1 TGTGCCAGCAGCAGGGGGCTCACCTACGAGCAGTACTTC CASSRGLTYEQYF
once TRBJ2-7 TRBV5-1 TRBD2 TGCGCCAGCAGCGAGGGAGGGCGGAATGCGTTCGAGCAGTACTTC CASSEGGRNAFEQYF
once TRBJ2-7 TRBV6-1 TRBD2 TGTGCCGTGTCCTGGAGCGGGAGTTACGAGCAGTACTTC CAVSWSGSYEQYF
few TRBJ2-7 TRBV19 - TGTGCCAGTAGTATAGATGTAGAGTACGAGCAGTACTTC CASSIDVEYEQYF
- TRBJ2-5 TRBV7-2 TRBD1 TGTGCCAGCAGAGTCGCACAGGGGAGTTGGGAGACCCAGTACTTC CASRVAQGSWETQYF
- TRBJ2-4 TRBV28 TRBD1 TGTGCCAGCAGTAATCCCGGGACAGGGTTAGGGAACATTCAGTACTTC CASSNPGTGLGNIQYF
- TRBJ2-5 TRBV7-2 TRBD1 TGTGCCAGCAGCTTAGAGGGGGCCCGGGAGACCCAGTACTTC CASSLEGARETQYF
- TRBJ1-1 TRBV19 - TGTGCCAGTAGTATAATCTCAGGGTTGAACACTGAAGCTTTCTTT CASSIISGLNTEAFF
- TRBJ2-1 TRBV10-3 TRBD2 TGTGCCATCAGTGGAGCAGAGGGAGGGCGTTACAATGAGCAGTTCTTC CAISGAEGGRYNEQFF
- TRBJ2-3 TRBV5-4 TRBD1 TGTGCCAGCAGCTTGGTCGTTGGGACAGGGGACACAGATACGCAGTATTTT CASSLVVGTGDTDTQYF
- TRBJ1-1 TRBV6-1 - TGTGCCAGCAGGAAACAGGGATTCGAGCCGGAAGCTTTCTTT CASRKQGFEPEAFF
- TRBJ2-3 TRBV29-1 TRBD2 TGCAGCTTCTCCCTGCTAGCGGGAGTGGGGGATACGCAGTATTTT CSFSLLAGVGDTQYF
- TRBJ2-2 TRBV4-2 - TGTGCCAGCAGCCAAGATTCCCAGGCGAACACCGGGGAGCTGTTTTTT CASSQDSQANTGELFF
- TRBJ2-1 TRBV6-5 TRBD1 TGTGCCAGCAGTTTGCCGGGACAGGGGCACAATGAGCAGTTCTTC CASSLPGQGHNEQFF
- TRBJ2-2 TRBV5-6 - TGTGCCAGCAGCTTCAGGGGCCCGGGACCAACAAACACCGGGGAGCTGTTTTTT CASSFRGPGPTNTGELFF
- TRBJ2-7 TRBV9 TRBD2 TGTGCCAGCAGCCTCGGGACTAGCGCCCGGGGCGAGCAGTACTTC CASSLGTSARGEQYF
- TRBJ1-1 TRBV28 TRBD1 TGTGCCATCACAGGGGGCTTGGGTACTGAAGCTTTCTTT CAITGGLGTEAFF
- TRBJ1-5 TRBV19 - TGTGCCAGTGGCTTCGGGGGTGAAGGCAATCAGCCCCAGCATTTT CASGFGGEGNQPQHF
- TRBJ2-3 TRBV5-1 TRBD2 TGCGCCAGCAGCTTTGGCCTAGCGGGAGCTACGCAGTATTTT CASSFGLAGATQYF
- TRBJ2-7 TRBV9 TRBD2 TGTGCCAGCAGCGTAACTAGCGGGGCTTCCTACGAGCAGTACTTC CASSVTSGASYEQYF
- TRBJ2-3 TRBV10-1 TRBD1 TGCGCCAGCAGTGAGCCCGGACAGGGTCCAGATACGCAGTATTTT CASSEPGQGPDTQYF
- TRBJ1-2 TRBV19 TRBD1 TGTGCCAGTACCTCCCTCCGACAGGGACCATCTAGGGGCTACACCTTC CASTSLRQGPSRGYTF
- TRBJ2-2 TRBV2 - TGTGCCAGCAGCGAGGTACAGGGTAGCGGGGAGCTGTTTTTT CASSEVQGSGELFF
- TRBJ2-7 TRBV25-1 TRBD1 TGTGCCAGCAGTGCCTCAACCGGGACAGGGGGCATCTACGAGCAGTACTTC CASSASTGTGGIYEQYF
once TRBJ2-3 TRBV6-1 - TGTGCCAGCAGTGACGAGTCGGTGATTGGACATTTCACAGATACGCAGTATTTT CASSDESVIGHFTDTQYF